The 19 T cell receptor beta chains in this list originate from one sample, sequenced in a study of neurological immune-mediated disorders. Via MiXCR, TCRdb re-called the 5' RACE reads, giving one row per CDR3 protein. The sample contains some 77,000 distinct CDR3 sequences, approximately 10% of which appear only once. The sample taken for sequencing was PBMCs. The source of these receptors is a middle-aged man in good health.

As for this clonotype: Because the CDR3 is missing its conserved closing phenylalanine or tryptophan, this is likely a read error. The rearrangement links TRBV7-9 to TRBJ2-1, with 14 positions matching TRBD2. The germline CDR1 and CDR2 sequences are SEHNR and FQNEAQ (reference sequence). The CDR3 sequence is 16 residues long. V was clipped by 1 base and J by 8 bases; unmatched bases: 4. The CDR3 protein is CASSLVGLAGVDEQFS. CDR3 nucleotide sequence: TGTGCCAGCAGCTTAGTGGGACTAGCGGGAGTGGATGAGCAGTTCTCC.

This clonotype was counted many times. The chain employs TRBV5-1 and TRBJ1-2; TRBD1 agrees at 7 bases. The ends lost 4 bases at V and 6 bases at J; junction bases unmatched: 3. Germline CDR1 SGHRS, CDR2 YFSETQ. The CDR3 consists of 12 residues. The CDR3 DNA reads TGCGCCAGCAGCCCTGGACAGGATGGCTACACCTTC. This gives the protein CASSPGQDGYTF.

This clonotype was counted ten times or more. The rearrangement links TRBV12-3 or TRBV12-4 to TRBJ1-2; 10 nucleotides align to TRBD1. V was clipped by 7 bases and J by 6 bases; unmatched bases: 5. CDR3 size: 13 residues. The CDR3 DNA reads as TGTGCCAGCAAGAGGACAGGGGGAGATGGCTACACCTTC. It codes for CASKRTGGDGYTF.

This clonotype was detected many times. The DNA for the CDR3 is TGTGCCAGCAGCTTACGGGCGGGAGGGCCTAGTGAGCAGTTCTTC. The encoded protein is CASSLRAGGPSEQFF. This chain joins TRBV7-2 and TRBJ2-1; TRBD2 agrees at 9 bases. The germline V gene has CDR1 SGHTA and CDR2 FQGNSA. CDR3 size: 15 residues. V shed 2 bases and J 9 bases; nucleotides not matched to a gene: 8.

Worth noting for this clonotype: A read error may explain this, as a much larger clone is one base away. The chain employs TRBV5-1 and TRBJ2-2; D may be TRBD1 or TRBD2 (5 bases each). CDR1 is SGHRS and CDR2 is YFSETQ in the germline V gene. This CDR3 is built from 15 residues. The CDR3 DNA follows: TGCGCCAGCAGCTCCGGGACGGTGAACACCGGGGAGCTGATTTTT. As protein: CASSSGTVNTGELIF.

This clonotype was seen repeatedly, ten times or more. The V and J genes are TRBV7-2 and TRBJ2-3, with 9 nucleotides matching TRBD2. CDR3 length equals 16 residues. Germline assignment: CDR1 SGHTA and CDR2 FQGNSA. The ends lost 5 bases at V and 3 bases at J; junction bases unmatched: 9. CDR3 bases: TGTGCCAGCAGCCCGACAAGGCTAGCGGGAACAGATACGCAGTATTTT. This encodes CASSPTRLAGTDTQYF. Filled out from reference TRBV7-2 and TRBJ2-3, the complete variable domain reads GAGVSQSPSNKVTEKGKDVELRCDPISGHTALYWYRQSLGQGLEFLIYFQGNSAPDKSGLPSDRFSAERTGGSVSTLTIQRTQQEDSAVYLCASSPTRLAGTDTQYFGPGTRLTVL.

This clonotype has ten or more counts. V and J are TRBV15 and TRBJ2-6, with 9 bases identical to TRBD1. Per the germline V gene, CDR1 is LNHNV and CDR2 is YYDKDF (reference sequence). The V gene end was trimmed by 3 bases and the J gene end by 0 bases; junction bases not matched to a gene: 6. This CDR3 comprises 18 residues. CDR3 sequence (DNA): TGTGCCACCAGCAGGGACAGGGGCCTCTTCTCTGGGGCCAACGTCCTGACTTTC. This translates into CATSRDRGLFSGANVLTF. The entire variable domain, with the rest obtained from reference TRBV15 and TRBJ2-6, is as follows: DAMVIQNPRYQVTQFGKPVTLSCSQTLNHNVMYWYQQKSSQAPKLLFHYYDKDFNNEADTPDNFQSRRPNTSFCFLDIRSPGLGDTAMYLCATSRDRGLFSGANVLTFGAGSRLTVL.

At least ten counts were recorded for this clonotype. The genes are TRBV5-1 and TRBJ2-6; 8 nucleotides match TRBD1. The trim removed 1 base at V and 2 bases at J, leaving 14 bases unmatched. The germline V gene has CDR1 SGHRS and CDR2 YFSETQ. The CDR3 is 20 amino acids. In nucleotides, the CDR3 is TGCGCCAGCAGCTTGATGACAGGGGCCAGGGTAGAGGCTGGGGCCAACGTCCTGACTTTC. Protein: CASSLMTGARVEAGANVLTF.

This clonotype was counted many times. The junction and the germline gene differ at one end; a read error may be behind it. The chain employs TRBV11-1 and TRBJ2-6, with D hard to call. Germline CDR1 is SGHAT and CDR2 is FQDESV (reference sequence). There are 15 residues in the CDR3. The CDR3: CASNLEEAGANVLTF. In DNA, the CDR3 is TGTGCCAGCAACTTAGAGGAAGCTGGGGCCAACGTCCTGACTTTC.

This clonotype appeared many times. The chain recombines TRBV19 with TRBJ1-5; 7 bases fit TRBD1. The CDR3 covers 15 residues. Germline V CDR1 and CDR2: LNHDA, SQIVND (reference sequence). V dropped 6 bases and J dropped 5; count of bases not matched to a gene: 10. The CDR3: CASSPPWTGDQPQHF. The CDR3 coding sequence is TGTGCCAGTAGCCCTCCTTGGACAGGCGATCAGCCCCAGCATTTT.

This clonotype was observed at least ten times. The rearrangement uses TRBV6-6 and TRBJ2-7, with unresolved D. This CDR3 has 16 residues. The V and J ends lost 0 bases and 7 bases respectively, with 19 bases between them. Germline V CDR1 and CDR2: MNHNY, SVGAGI (reference sequence). In nucleotides, the CDR3 is TGTGCCAGCAGTTACTCGAATGACCCCAAAGTGATGGAGCAGTACTTC. Its protein is CASSYSNDPKVMEQYF.

Many counts were recorded for this clonotype. The rearrangement joins TRBV9 to TRBJ2-7; maybe TRBD2 (6 bases). This CDR3 contains 15 residues. V shed 1 base and J shed 0 bases, with 11 bases lying between them. The germline CDR1 and CDR2 sequences are SGDLS and YYNGEE. DNA for the CDR3: TGTGCCAGCAGCGTAACCGGGACTGCCTCCTACGAGCAGTACTTC. As protein: CASSVTGTASYEQYF.

This clonotype was counted at least ten times. The chain joins TRBV5-1 to TRBJ1-2, with TRBD1 matching 7 bases. The germline V gene has CDR1 SGHRS and CDR2 YFSETQ. The CDR3 length is 13 residues. V dropped 2 bases and J dropped 8; count of bases not matched to a gene: 6. CDR3 loop: CASSLRQGDGYTF. The DNA of the CDR3 is TGCGCCAGCAGCTTAAGACAGGGAGACGGCTACACCTTC.

This clonotype was observed many times. The chain carries TRBV10-2 and TRBJ2-1; 11 bases fit TRBD1. The CDR3 runs 14 residues. Looked up from germline, CDR1 is WSHSY and CDR2 is SAAADI. J gave up 8 bases and V 6 bases, and 6 bases lay outside the gene matches. DNA for the CDR3: TGCGCCAGCAGCCGGGACAGGGGGTCCGATGAGCAGTTCTTC. Translating it yields CASSRDRGSDEQFF.

This clonotype was found many times. This CDR3 is CSARDLNHGYTF. The CDR3 DNA follows: TGCAGTGCTAGAGACCTAAATCATGGCTACACCTTC. The genes are TRBV20-1 and TRBJ1-2; D is uncertain. In germline, CDR1 is DFQATT, CDR2 SNEGSKA (reference sequence). CDR3 size: 12 residues. V lost 0 bases and J lost 6, with 8 bases in between.

This clonotype was counted ten times or more. The gene calls are TRBV20-1 and TRBJ2-1; 11 positions match TRBD1. V shed 0 bases and J 6 bases; nucleotides not matched to a gene: 4. This CDR3 has 15 residues. Germline-derived CDR1 and CDR2 are DFQATT and SNEGSKA (reference sequence). The CDR3 sequence is CSARDSGQGANEQFF. As DNA, the CDR3 is TGCAGTGCTAGAGATAGCGGACAGGGGGCCAATGAGCAGTTCTTC.

This clonotype was seen ten or more times. The V and J genes are TRBV9 and TRBJ1-3; possible D gene TRBD1, 5 bases. CDR1 is SGDLS and CDR2 is YYNGEE in the germline V gene. CDR3 size: 17 residues. V lost 4 bases and J 4 bases, leaving 21 bases between the germline ends. This CDR3 is CASSTNGAGTTGNTIYF. CDR3 DNA: TGTGCCAGCAGCACCAACGGGGCAGGGACGACGGGAAACACCATATATTTT. Combining the CDR3 with reference TRBV9 and TRBJ1-3 gives the whole variable domain DSGVTQTPKHLITATGQRVTLRCSPRSGDLSVYWYQQSLDQGLQFLIQYYNGEERAKGNILERFSAQQFPDLHSELNLSSLELGDSALYFCASSTNGAGTTGNTIYFGEGSWLTVV.

This clonotype was recorded at least ten times. The chain links TRBV7-2 to TRBJ2-3; D gene unclear. The V and J ends lost 4 bases and 0 bases respectively, with 8 bases between them. Looked up from germline, CDR1 is SGHTA and CDR2 is FQGNSA. There are 14 residues in the CDR3. CDR3 sequence (DNA): TGTGCCAGCAGCTACGGGCAGAGCACAGATACGCAGTATTTT. The encoded protein is CASSYGQSTDTQYF.

This clonotype was observed at least ten times. V and J are TRBV6-1 and TRBJ1-1; D is unresolved. Trimming shortened V by 3 bases and J by 4 bases, and 3 bases separated the two germline ends. This CDR3 region has 11 residues. Germline-derived CDR1 and CDR2 are MNHNS and SASEGT. CDR3 nucleotides: TGTGCCAGCAGTGATTTCACTGAAGCTTTCTTT. Translated, it gives CASSDFTEAFF.